The 19 T cell receptor beta chains reported below all come from one sample, sequenced in a study of blood T cell repertoires in COVID-19. The table came from immunoSEQ multiplex PCR; TCRdb's copy has only in-frame clones and leaves some out. The data contain 450,000 or so clones, approximately 90% of them seen just once; the ten biggest clones take up about 0.91%. Sequencing was carried out using peripheral blood. The receptors stem from a man between 18 and 35 years old with COVID-19, enrolled during active disease.

The gene calls are TRBV18 and TRBJ1-3; 9 bases align to TRBD1. The CDR3 covers 13 residues. After removal of 2 bases from V and 9 bases from J, the junction contained 2 bases not matched to a gene. The germline V gene has CDR1 KGHSH and CDR2 LQKENI. The CDR3 DNA reads as TGTGCCAGCTCACCAGGACAGGGGACCACCATATATTTT. Its translation: CASSPGQGTTIYF.

This chain uses TRBV7-2 with TRBJ2-6, with D unresolved. The length of the CDR3 is 16 residues. The germline V and J ends were trimmed by 1 base and 3 bases, with 10 bases remaining between them. Germline V lookup: CDR1 SGHTA, CDR2 FQGNSA. The DNA of the CDR3 is TGTGCCAGCAGCTTAGGGCCTAGTGATGGGGCCAACGTCCTGACTTTC. This sequence encodes CASSLGPSDGANVLTF.

This sequence joins TRBV6-6 and TRBJ1-6; 7 nucleotides match TRBD1. V was pared by 2 bases and J by 6 bases, with 4 bases of the junction left unmatched. Germline loops: CDR1 MNHNY, CDR2 SVGAGI (reference sequence). This CDR3 is 15 amino acids long. CDR3 loop: CASSYGTVRNSPLHF. The CDR3, as DNA: TGTGCCAGCAGTTACGGGACAGTCCGTAATTCACCCCTCCACTTT.

The V and J genes are TRBV11-2 and TRBJ1-2, with D perhaps matching TRBD1 (6 bases). The germline V and J ends were trimmed by 1 base and 6 bases, with 12 bases remaining between them. The CDR3 consists of 14 residues. Germline V gene lookup returns CDR1 SGHAT and CDR2 FQNNGV. The CDR3 DNA is TGTGCCAGCAGCTTAGGGGGGCTGGACGATGGCTACACCTTC. Translating it yields CASSLGGLDDGYTF.

The chain carries TRBV30 and TRBJ2-5, with TRBD2 identical over 14 bases. The CDR3 is 17 residues long. J gave up 5 bases and V 5 bases, and 13 bases lay outside the gene matches. Germline assignment: CDR1 GTSNPN and CDR2 SVGIG (reference sequence). The CDR3 nucleotides are TGTGCCTGGGGTGGGGGGACTAGCGGGAGAGAATATGAGACCCAGTACTTC. Translating it yields CAWGGGTSGREYETQYF.

This clone has just one count. The V gene is TRBV15, the J gene TRBJ2-7; TRBD2 might be the D (6 bases). This CDR3 region has 18 residues. The germline V gene encodes CDR1 LNHNV and CDR2 YYDKDF (reference sequence). V was cut by 0 bases and J by 6 bases, with 24 bases left in between. Written as DNA, the CDR3 is TGTGCCACCAGCAGAGATTGGGTAGGAGGGGCCCCAGCGAGCGAGCAGTACTTC. It specifies CATSRDWVGGAPASEQYF.

The V gene is TRBV7-9, the J gene TRBJ2-3, with 10 bases lining up with TRBD1. The germline V gene has CDR1 SEHNR and CDR2 FQNEAQ (reference sequence). V lost 3 bases to trimming and J lost 8 bases; unmatched junction nucleotides: 5. The CDR3 spans 14 residues. CDR3 residues: CASSFGTGDSTQYF. DNA of the CDR3: TGTGCCAGCAGCTTCGGGACAGGGGATAGTACGCAGTATTTT. The variable domain in full, completed from reference TRBV7-9 and TRBJ2-3, reads DTGVSQNPRHKITKRGQNVTFRCDPISEHNRLYWYRQTLGQGPEFLTYFQNEAQLEKSRLLSDRFSAERPKGSFSTLEIQRTEQGDSAMYLCASSFGTGDSTQYFGPGTRLTVL.

The CDR3 coding sequence is TGTGCCAGCAGCCGGGGGGACAGGGTCGGTAATGAAAAACTGTTTTTT. This sequence encodes CASSRGDRVGNEKLFF. The gene calls are TRBV3-1 (or the pseudogene TRBV3-2) and TRBJ1-4, with TRBD1 matching 9 bases. The length of the CDR3 is 16 residues. V shed 4 bases, J shed 4 bases, and the junction held 7 bases outside the gene matches. Germline CDR1 LGHDT, CDR2 YNNKEL (reference sequence).

V usage is TRBV7-9 and J usage is TRBJ2-7; D is ambiguous. The length of the CDR3 is 14 residues. Trimming removed 1 base at V and 4 bases at J, with 11 bases between. Germline CDR1 and CDR2: SEHNR and FQNEAQ (reference sequence). The CDR3 DNA sequence: TGTGCCAGCAGCTTAGACAGCCCCCTATACGAGCAGTACTTC. Protein sequence: CASSLDSPLYEQYF.

This chain connects TRBV5-8 to TRBJ1-2; TRBD1 agrees at 7 bases. The CDR3 consists of 17 residues. Germline CDR1 reads SGHTS; CDR2 reads YDEGEE. Trimming cost V 2 bases and J 3 bases; bases outside gene matches: 13. CDR3 sequence (DNA): TGTGCCAGCAGCTTTTTCGGCCACGGGACAGCTGACTATGGCTACACCTTC. Its protein product is CASSFFGHGTADYGYTF.

This chain links TRBV5-1 with TRBJ1-2, with TRBD1 matching over 10 bases. The trim removed 4 bases at V and 8 bases at J, leaving 5 bases unmatched. The CDR3 extends over 13 amino acids. CDR1 is SGHRS and CDR2 is YFSETQ in the germline V gene. CDR3 protein: CASSGQGDGGYTF. The CDR3 DNA is TGCGCCAGCAGCGGACAGGGGGACGGCGGCTACACCTTC.

The genes are TRBV19 and TRBJ2-1, with TRBD1 as a possible D gene (7 bases). Germline CDR1 is LNHDA and CDR2 is SQIVND (reference sequence). The CDR3 sequence is 14 residues long. V lost 7 bases to trimming and J lost 8 bases, with 18 bases between them. The CDR3 nucleotides read TGTGCCAGTAATTTTCCAGGAGGGGGCCATGAGCAGTTCTTC. Protein: CASNFPGGGHEQFF.

The chain joins TRBV6-5 to TRBJ2-5; D might be TRBD1 (5 bases). The CDR3 spans 16 residues. Germline V CDR1 and CDR2: MNHEY, SVGAGI. V dropped 2 bases and J dropped 1 base, with 14 bases sitting between them. The CDR3 region is CASSYILGLGQETQYF. The DNA for the CDR3 is TGTGCCAGCAGTTACATCCTGGGGCTGGGCCAAGAGACCCAGTACTTC.

This chain connects TRBV10-1 to TRBJ1-4, with D uncertain. The CDR3 spans 13 residues. From germline, CDR1 is WNHNN and CDR2 SYGVQD (reference sequence). Trimming removed 10 bases from V and 3 bases from J, with 12 bases in between. The CDR3 nucleotides read TGCGCCACAAGACGGGGTTCTAATGAAAAACTGTTTTTT. Its translation: CATRRGSNEKLFF.

This chain uses TRBV7-9 with TRBJ2-3, with 9 bases aligning to TRBD1. The CDR3 extends over 16 amino acids. The V and J ends lost 4 bases and 1 base, in that order; junction bases with no gene match: 6. Per the germline V gene, CDR1 is SEHNR and CDR2 is FQNEAQ (reference sequence). The CDR3 DNA sequence: TGTGCCAGCAGCTCCAGGGACAGGGTGGGCACAGATACGCAGTATTTT. This sequence encodes CASSSRDRVGTDTQYF.

This clone was detected once. This rearrangement joins TRBV2 to TRBJ2-1, with 14 bases matching TRBD2. V lost 5 bases to trimming and J lost 5 bases; unmatched junction nucleotides: 2. There are 15 residues in the CDR3. Germline V CDR1 and CDR2: SNHLY, FYNNEI. CDR3 in amino acids: CASSTGLAGDNEQFF. The CDR3 bases are TGTGCCAGCAGTACGGGACTAGCGGGGGACAATGAGCAGTTCTTC. The variable domain in full, completed from reference TRBV2 and TRBJ2-1, reads EPEVTQTPSHQVTQMGQEVILRCVPISNHLYFYWYRQILGQKVEFLVSFYNNEISEKSEIFDDQFSVERPDGSNFTLKIRSTKLEDSAMYFCASSTGLAGDNEQFFGPGTRLTVL.

The chain's CDR3 is CASRYDLGGPDTQYF. The CDR3 bases are TGCGCCAGCAGGTACGACCTGGGGGGGCCCGATACGCAGTATTTT. The V and J genes are TRBV5-1 and TRBJ2-3; TRBD2 might be the D (7 bases). Germline loops: CDR1 SGHRS, CDR2 YFSETQ. The V and J ends lost 5 bases and 6 bases respectively, with 19 bases between them. This CDR3 contains 15 residues.

The J gene is TRBJ2-7, the V gene TRBV10-3; maybe TRBD1 (6 bases). With 3 bases removed from V and 1 base from J, the gap between germline ends came to 7 bases. CDR3 length: 13 amino acids. Germline V gene lookup returns CDR1 ENHRY and CDR2 SYGVKD. Here the CDR3 reads CAISEGGSYEQYF. DNA for the CDR3: TGTGCCATCAGTGAAGGGGGTTCCTACGAGCAGTACTTC.

The rearrangement uses TRBV5-4 and TRBJ1-2; TRBD1 agrees at 7 bases. This CDR3 has 14 residues. Germline assignment: CDR1 SGHNT and CDR2 YYREEE (reference sequence). V was clipped by 4 bases and J by 4 bases; unmatched bases: 7. Here the CDR3 reads CASSPEGGPYGYTF. CDR3 bases: TGTGCCAGCAGCCCCGAAGGGGGCCCCTATGGCTACACCTTC.